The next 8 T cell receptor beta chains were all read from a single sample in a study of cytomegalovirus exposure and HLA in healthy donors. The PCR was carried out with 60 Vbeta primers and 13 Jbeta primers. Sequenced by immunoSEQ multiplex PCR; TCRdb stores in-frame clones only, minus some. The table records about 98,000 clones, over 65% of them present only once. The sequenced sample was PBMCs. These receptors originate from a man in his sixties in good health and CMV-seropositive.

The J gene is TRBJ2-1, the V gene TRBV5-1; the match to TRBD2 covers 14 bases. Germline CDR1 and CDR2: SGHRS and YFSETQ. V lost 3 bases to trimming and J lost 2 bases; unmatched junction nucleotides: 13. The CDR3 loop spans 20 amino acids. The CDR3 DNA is TGCGCCAGCAGCTCTACTACCGGGACTAGCGGGGGCGGGGCCTACAATGAGCAGTTCTTC. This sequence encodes CASSSTTGTSGGGAYNEQFF.

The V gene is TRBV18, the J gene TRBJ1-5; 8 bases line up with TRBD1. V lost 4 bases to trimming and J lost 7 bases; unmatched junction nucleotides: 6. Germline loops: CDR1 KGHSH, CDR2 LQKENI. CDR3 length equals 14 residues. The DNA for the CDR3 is TGTGCCAGCTCACGGACTGGACAGGGCCAGCCCCAGCATTTT. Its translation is CASSRTGQGQPQHF.

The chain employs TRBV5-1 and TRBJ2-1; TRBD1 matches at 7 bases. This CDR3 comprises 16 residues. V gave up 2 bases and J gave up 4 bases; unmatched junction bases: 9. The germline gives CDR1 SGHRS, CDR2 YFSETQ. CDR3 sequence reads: CASSFVRDRLYNEQFF. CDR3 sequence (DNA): TGCGCCAGCAGCTTCGTCCGGGACAGATTATACAATGAGCAGTTCTTC.

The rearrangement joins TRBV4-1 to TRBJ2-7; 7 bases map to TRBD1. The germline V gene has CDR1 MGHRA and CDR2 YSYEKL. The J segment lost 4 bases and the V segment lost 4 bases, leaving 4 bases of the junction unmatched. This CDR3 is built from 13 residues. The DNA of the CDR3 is TGCGCCAGCAGCCTCGGGACAGAATACGAGCAGTACTTC. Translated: CASSLGTEYEQYF.

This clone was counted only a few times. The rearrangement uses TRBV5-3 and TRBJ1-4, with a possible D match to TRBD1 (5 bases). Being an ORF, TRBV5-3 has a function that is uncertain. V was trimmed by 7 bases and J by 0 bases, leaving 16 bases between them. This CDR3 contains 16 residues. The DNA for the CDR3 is TGTGCCAGAGGGGGGAAAACAGTAGCAACTAATGAAAAACTGTTTTTT. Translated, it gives CARGGKTVATNEKLFF.

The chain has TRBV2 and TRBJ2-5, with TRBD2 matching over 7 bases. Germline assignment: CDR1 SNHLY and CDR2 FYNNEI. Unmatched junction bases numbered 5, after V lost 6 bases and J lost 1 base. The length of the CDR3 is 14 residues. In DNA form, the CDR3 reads TGTGCCAGCAGCCCGGGAGGCCCCCAAGAGACCCAGTACTTC. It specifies CASSPGGPQETQYF.

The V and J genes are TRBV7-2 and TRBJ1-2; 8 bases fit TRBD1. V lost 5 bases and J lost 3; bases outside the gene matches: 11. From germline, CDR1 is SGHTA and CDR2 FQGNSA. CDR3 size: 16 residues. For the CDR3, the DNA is TGTGCCAGCAGCCCAACCGCCGGGACAGGTGACTATGGCTACACCTTC. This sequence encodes CASSPTAGTGDYGYTF.

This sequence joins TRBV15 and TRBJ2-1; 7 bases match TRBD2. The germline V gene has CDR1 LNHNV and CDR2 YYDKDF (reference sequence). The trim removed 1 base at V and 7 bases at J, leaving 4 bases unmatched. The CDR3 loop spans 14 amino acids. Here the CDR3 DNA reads TGTGCCACCAGCAGAGGCGGGGGTGGTAATGAGCAGTTCTTC. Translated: CATSRGGGGNEQFF.